Shown below are 21 T cell receptor beta chains from a single sample sequenced in a study of T cell repertoires in cytomegalovirus infection. Each CDR3 protein gets one entry after TCRdb re-called the reads with MiXCR. The repertoire has roughly 630,000 distinct CDR3 sequences, roughly 24% of them found once; the top ten carry less than 9.5%. Sequencing was carried out using CD8+ T cells from PBMCs. The receptors derive from a human donor in good health (CMV status not recorded). Some clones in this sample may be carry-over from other donors' samples.

On this clonotype: The junction does not match germline at one end; this may be a read error. The V call is TRBV7-7, the J call TRBJ2-1, with D possibly matching TRBD1 (5 bases). The CDR3 is made up of 15 amino acids. Germline lookup yields CDR1 SSHAT and CDR2 FNYEAQ (reference sequence). CDR3 bases: TGTGCTAGCAGCCTCGGACATTTAAACTACAATGAGCAGTTCTTC. Protein sequence: CASSLGHLNYNEQFF.

This clonotype was observed many times. The V call is TRBV12-3 or TRBV12-4, the J call TRBJ1-1, with D possibly being TRBD1 (5 bases). The germline V and J ends were trimmed by 6 bases and 7 bases, with 9 bases remaining between them. The CDR3 length is 11 residues. CDR3 DNA sequence: TGTGCCAGCAGGACCGACAGTGAAGCTTTCTTT. Translated: CASRTDSEAFF.

V gene TRBV7-6 combines with J gene TRBJ2-1; 10 bases fit TRBD1. The CDR3 runs to 21 residues. Germline-derived CDR1 and CDR2 are SGHVS and FNYEAQ. V gave up 2 bases and J gave up 2 bases; unmatched junction bases: 18. This chain's CDR3 is CASSLRPLGQGPPDPYNEQFF. The CDR3 DNA is TGTGCCAGCAGCTTACGCCCACTGGGACAGGGGCCTCCAGATCCCTACAATGAGCAGTTCTTC. Filled out from reference TRBV7-6 and TRBJ2-1, the complete variable domain reads GAGVSQSPRYKVTKRGQDVALRCDPISGHVSLYWYRQALGQGPEFLTYFNYEAQQDKSGLPNDRFSAERPEGSISTLTIQRTEQRDSAMYRCASSLRPLGQGPPDPYNEQFFGPGTRLTVL.

The V and J genes are TRBV7-8 and TRBJ2-5, with TRBD1 as a possible D gene (5 bases). The CDR3 covers 15 residues. V lost 5 bases and J 3 bases, leaving 16 bases between the germline ends. CDR1 is SGHVS, CDR2 FQNEAQ, per germline. This chain's CDR3 is CASSLSTGTKETQYF. CDR3 nucleotide sequence: TGTGCCAGCAGCCTGAGTACAGGAACCAAAGAGACCCAGTACTTC.

This chain joins TRBV6-5 and TRBJ1-2, with D possibly TRBD1 on 5 matching bases. V lost 2 bases and J 7 bases, leaving 14 bases between the germline ends. Germline-derived CDR1 and CDR2 are MNHEY and SVGAGI. CDR3 size: 14 residues. The CDR3 DNA reads as TGTGCCAGCAGTTACCCTGACGGGGCCGGTGGCTACACCTTC. This gives the protein CASSYPDGAGGYTF.

The chain employs TRBV3-1 and TRBJ2-2; D remains ambiguous. This CDR3 has 16 residues. V was shortened by 0 bases and J by 4 bases, with 12 bases between the two germline ends. The germline V gene encodes CDR1 LGHDT and CDR2 YNNKEL (reference sequence). CDR3 region: CASSQDAFGGTGELFF. The CDR3 DNA sequence: TGTGCCAGCAGCCAAGATGCGTTCGGCGGCACCGGGGAGCTGTTTTTT.

This clonotype was seen repeatedly, ten times or more. The chain joins TRBV28 to TRBJ2-7, with 8 positions matching TRBD2. With 5 bases clipped from V and 2 bases from J, the junction kept 5 bases outside the gene matches. The CDR3 loop spans 14 amino acids. Germline V lookup: CDR1 MDHEN, CDR2 SYDVKM. The CDR3 nucleotides read TGTGCCAGCAGTCCAGAGGGACTAGCCTACGAGCAGTACGTC. Amino acids: CASSPEGLAYEQYV.

V and J are TRBV19 and TRBJ1-5; D remains unclear. Germline CDR1 and CDR2: LNHDA and SQIVND (reference sequence). CDR3 length: 14 amino acids. V shed 6 bases and J shed 6 bases, with 15 bases lying between them. CDR3 protein: CASSGGRASQPQHF. The CDR3, as DNA: TGTGCCAGTAGCGGTGGTCGGGCCTCTCAGCCCCAGCATTTT.

The chain has TRBV10-2 and TRBJ1-1; no firm D call. This CDR3 region has 12 residues. Between the trimmed V and J ends, which lost 6 bases and 0 bases, there was a span of 5 bases. Germline CDR1 is WSHSY and CDR2 is SAAADI. Here the CDR3 reads CASSTMNTEAFF. DNA for the CDR3: TGCGCCAGCAGCACCATGAACACTGAAGCTTTCTTT.

This clonotype was detected ten times or more. This sequence joins TRBV7-6 and TRBJ1-1; possible D gene TRBD1, 5 bases. The CDR3 is 13 amino acids. CDR1 is SGHVS and CDR2 is FNYEAQ in the germline V gene. The V and J ends lost 5 bases and 1 base respectively, with 8 bases between them. This CDR3 reads CASSPGGNTEAFF. DNA of the CDR3: TGTGCCAGCAGCCCGGGGGGGAACACTGAAGCTTTCTTT.

The CDR3 region has the DNA TGTGCCAGCAGTGGAGAAGGTAGAGTCCGACTTCAGCCCCAGCATTTT. Residues: CASSGEGRVRLQPQHF. V and J are TRBV2 and TRBJ1-5; D call uncertain. Germline V gene sequence: CDR1 SNHLY, CDR2 FYNNEI. Trimming removed 4 bases from V and 6 bases from J, with 19 bases in between. This CDR3 region has 16 residues.

Only a few counts were recorded for this clonotype. The chain's CDR3 is CASSYPGLQYF. The CDR3 DNA sequence: TGTGCCAGCAGTTACCCTGGACTCCAGTACTTC. The V call is TRBV6-2 or TRBV6-3, the J call TRBJ2-5; D may be TRBD2 (5 bases). V was clipped by 2 bases and J by 10 bases, with 8 bases between them. The CDR3 totals 11 residues. The germline V gene has CDR1 MNHEY and CDR2 SVGEGT.

This clonotype has a handful of counts. The genes are TRBV10-3 and TRBJ2-7, with D perhaps matching TRBD2 (6 bases). Trimming took 2 bases from V and 0 from J, leaving 20 bases between them. Looked up from germline, CDR1 is ENHRY and CDR2 is SYGVKD. The CDR3 contains 18 residues. The CDR3 nucleotides are TGTGCCATCAGTGAGCCGTATACGAAGGTGGGAGGCTCCTACGAGCAGTACTTC. It translates to CAISEPYTKVGGSYEQYF.

CDR3 loop: CATSDLGQGQGAPYEQYV. The CDR3 nucleotides read TGTGCCACCAGTGACCTCGGACAGGGCCAAGGGGCTCCCTACGAGCAGTACGTC. The chain recombines TRBV24-1 with TRBJ2-7, with TRBD1 identical over 8 bases. V lost 4 bases to trimming and J lost 2 bases; unmatched junction nucleotides: 15. Germline CDR1 and CDR2: KGHDR and SFDVKD. The CDR3 runs 18 residues.

This clonotype was observed a handful of times. The rearrangement joins TRBV4-3 to TRBJ1-6; D ambiguous. Trimming pared 1 base from V and 10 bases from J, leaving 14 bases between. Per germline, CDR1 LGHNA and CDR2 YSLEER. The CDR3 runs 15 residues. CDR3 in amino acids: CASSQGNSPGSPLHF. CDR3 nucleotide sequence: TGCGCCAGCAGCCAAGGAAACAGCCCAGGATCACCCCTCCACTTT.

A note on this clonotype: This may arise from a read error, as a much more abundant clone is one base away. The chain couples TRBV19 to TRBJ1-1; D gene uncertain. Trimming took off 2 bases at V and 4 bases at J, with 8 bases between the two ends. Germline-derived CDR1 and CDR2 are LNHDA and SQIVND (reference sequence). The CDR3 covers 13 residues. In DNA, the CDR3 is TGTGCCAGTAGTATAAGGTTGAGCACTGAAGCTTTCTTT. It is translated as CASSIRLSTEAFF.

The chain carries TRBV19 and TRBJ2-1, with TRBD1 identical over 9 bases. Germline assignment: CDR1 LNHDA and CDR2 SQIVND (reference sequence). Losses at the gene ends were 7 bases for V and 8 bases for J; bases not matched to a gene: 9. The CDR3 covers 14 residues. CDR3 sequence reads: CASTGTGWTDEQFF. CDR3 DNA: TGTGCCAGTACCGGGACAGGGTGGACCGATGAGCAGTTCTTC. The whole variable domain, remainder taken from reference TRBV19 and TRBJ2-1, is DGGITQSPKYLFRKEGQNVTLSCEQNLNHDAMYWYRQDPGQGLRLIYYSQIVNDFQKGDIAEGYSVSREKKESFPLTVTSAQKNPTAFYLCASTGTGWTDEQFFGPGTRLTVL.

This clonotype was detected a few times. The chain couples TRBV20-1 to TRBJ2-3; D perhaps matches TRBD2 (6 bases). V was pared by 0 bases and J by 5 bases, with 15 bases between. The V gene's germline CDR1 is DFQATT and CDR2 SNEGSKA (reference sequence). The CDR3 loop spans 15 amino acids. The CDR3 region is CSARDLKAGEDTQYF. The CDR3 DNA sequence: TGCAGTGCTAGAGATCTGAAAGCGGGTGAAGATACGCAGTATTTT.

The chain joins TRBV7-9 to TRBJ1-1; 8 bases are shared with TRBD1. The CDR3 length is 15 residues. The V and J ends lost 4 bases and 8 bases, in that order; junction bases with no gene match: 12. CDR1 SEHNR and CDR2 FQNEAQ come from the germline V gene (reference sequence). CDR3 coding DNA: TGTGCCAGCAGCTCCCCCGGACAGGGCTTACGAGAAGCTTTCTTT. Its translation is CASSSPGQGLREAFF.

This clonotype was counted between two and nine times. V usage is TRBV4-1 and J usage is TRBJ1-5; D is perhaps TRBD1 (6 bases). CDR3 length: 14 amino acids. CDR1 is MGHRA, CDR2 YSYEKL, per germline. V was clipped by 1 base and J by 7 bases, with 11 bases between them. CDR3 sequence: CASSQAGVLQPQHF. The CDR3 nucleotides are TGCGCCAGCAGCCAAGCAGGGGTGTTACAGCCCCAGCATTTT.

At least ten counts were recorded for this clonotype. The chain links TRBV7-8 to TRBJ2-5; D unresolved. CDR1 and CDR2 (germline): SGHVS, FQNEAQ. The CDR3 loop spans 16 amino acids. The V gene lost 6 bases and the J gene lost 1 base, with 18 bases spanning the gap. For the CDR3, the DNA is TGTGCCAGCAGGCACACACCGGATGGGTTCCAAGAGACCCAGTACTTC. It translates to CASRHTPDGFQETQYF.